This TCR beta chain was identified in a study of blood T cell repertoires in COVID-19. Study-wide context: T cells, B-cell-depleted T cells, or PBMCs supplied cDNA or gDNA.

Ages ranged from about 18 to 90 years, with residence in approximately 25 US areas. Donors of Cohort 3 who recovered were those that had two negative PCRs, clearance, or symptom resolution. Produced via immunoSEQ multiplex PCR; TCRdb's table is partial and in-frame only. Among more than 150,000 clones, approximately 80% were seen once, and the ten largest hold approximately 11%. Trimming cost V 0 bases and J 8 bases, with 10 bases left between them. Germline-derived CDR1 and CDR2 are KGHSY and FQNENV. This CDR3 contains 13 residues. Material for sequencing was PBMCs or T cells enriched from blood (not recorded which). The clonotype originates from a man in his forties or fifties who had recovered from COVID-19. The rearrangement joins TRBV16 to TRBJ1-2; D gene unclear. CDR3 sequence (DNA): TGTGCCAGCAGCCAATCTTTTGGAGGGGGCTACACCTTC. Its protein product is CASSQSFGGGYTF.